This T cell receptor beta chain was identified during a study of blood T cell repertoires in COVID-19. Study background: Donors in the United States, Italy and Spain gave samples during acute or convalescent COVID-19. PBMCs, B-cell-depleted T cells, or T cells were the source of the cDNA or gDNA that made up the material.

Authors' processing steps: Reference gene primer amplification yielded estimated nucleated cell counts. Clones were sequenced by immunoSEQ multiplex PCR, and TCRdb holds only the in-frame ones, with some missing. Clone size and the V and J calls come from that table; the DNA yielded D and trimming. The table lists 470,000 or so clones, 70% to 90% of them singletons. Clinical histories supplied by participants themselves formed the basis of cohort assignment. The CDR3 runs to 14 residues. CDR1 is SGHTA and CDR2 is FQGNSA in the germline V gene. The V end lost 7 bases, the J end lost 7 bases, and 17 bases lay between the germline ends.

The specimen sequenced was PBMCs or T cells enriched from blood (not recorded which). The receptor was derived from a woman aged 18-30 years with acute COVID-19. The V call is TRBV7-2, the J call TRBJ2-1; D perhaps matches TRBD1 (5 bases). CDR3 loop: CASTPFWTSNEQFF. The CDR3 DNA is TGTGCCAGCACCCCCTTCTGGACATCTAATGAGCAGTTCTTC.